This T cell receptor beta chain stems from a study of T cells in Graves' hyperthyroidism and ophthalmopathy. Study context: Initial diagnosis, before any treatment, was when peripheral blood was collected. General study points: The majority of expanded thyroid clonotypes above 0.001 also appeared in blood.

TCR beta CDR3 regions were amplified from RNA. The HTBI primer set served for first-round RT-PCR of the TCR CDR3. TCRdb reprocessed the multiplex PCR reads via MiXCR and lists one record per CDR3 protein. The sample yields 550,000 to 800,000 distinct CDR3 sequences, 16% seen once. Patients were aged 18 to 65, had disease duration under 2 months, and had newly diagnosed hyperthyroidism. This clonotype was observed a handful of times. The antigen remains undetermined. Trimming stripped 2 bases from V and 0 bases from J, with 8 bases between. CDR1 and CDR2 from the germline V gene are SGDLS and YYNGEE. This CDR3 has 15 residues.

The source is a man younger than 35 with Graves' hyperthyroidism. The rearrangement uses TRBV9 and TRBJ1-4; unclear D gene. The source material was blood. CDR3 region: CASSVSGATNEKLFF. Here the CDR3 DNA reads TGTGCCAGCAGCGTGAGTGGTGCAACTAATGAAAAACTGTTTTTT. The whole variable domain, remainder taken from reference TRBV9 and TRBJ1-4, is DSGVTQTPKHLITATGQRVTLRCSPRSGDLSVYWYQQSLDQGLQFLIQYYNGEERAKGNILERFSAQQFPDLHSELNLSSLELGDSALYFCASSVSGATNEKLFFGSGTQLSVL.